The 5 T cell receptor beta chains in this list originate from one sample, sequenced in a study of T cells in Graves' hyperthyroidism and ophthalmopathy. Template material for amplifying TCR beta CDR3 regions consisted of RNA transcripts. The TCR CDR3 first-round RT-PCR relied on the HTBI primer set. One entry per CDR3 protein results from TCRdb running MiXCR on the multiplex PCR reads. The sample holds 500,000 or so distinct CDR3 sequences, about a sixth seen once. What was sequenced was blood. Receptor source: a young woman with Graves' ophthalmopathy.

This clonotype was seen ten or more times. The chain uses TRBV18 and TRBJ2-3; D perhaps matches TRBD1 (6 bases). The germline gives CDR1 KGHSH, CDR2 LQKENI. V lost 1 base, J lost 0 bases, and 11 bases lay in between. CDR3 length: 16 amino acids. The CDR3: CASSPQTGISTDTQYF. The CDR3 DNA reads TGTGCCAGCTCACCACAGACAGGAATAAGCACAGATACGCAGTATTTT.

This clonotype has ten or more counts. V is TRBV2 and J is TRBJ2-5, with D tentatively TRBD1 or TRBD2 (5 bases each). Trimming took off 2 bases at V and 4 bases at J, with 17 bases between the two ends. CDR1 and CDR2 from the germline V gene are SNHLY and FYNNEI. The CDR3 is made up of 16 amino acids. CDR3: CASSEWARFGGETQYF. CDR3 in DNA: TGTGCCAGCAGTGAATGGGCTCGGTTTGGGGGAGAGACCCAGTACTTC.

This clonotype was recorded at least ten times. The chain combines TRBV5-1 with TRBJ1-4; the D is unclear. CDR3 size: 13 residues. Germline CDR1 is SGHRS and CDR2 is YFSETQ. V lost 7 bases to trimming and J lost 6 bases, with 13 bases between them. The CDR3 loop reads CASGTSPYEKLFF. CDR3 sequence (DNA): TGCGCCAGCGGAACATCGCCATATGAAAAACTGTTTTTT.

This clonotype was seen a handful of times. This chain's CDR3 is CASSPRGGGRSYEQYF. CDR3 sequence (DNA): TGTGCCAGCAGTCCCCGAGGTGGGGGACGTAGCTACGAGCAGTACTTC. The genes are TRBV25-1 and TRBJ2-7; tentatively, D is TRBD1 or TRBD2 (5 bases each). V lost 5 bases and J lost 3, with 20 bases in between. CDR1 is MGHDK, CDR2 SYGVNS, per germline. This CDR3 spans 16 amino acids.

This clonotype occurred many times. CDR3 sequence: CASSFVAGGEDTQYF. CDR3 sequence (DNA): TGTGCCAGCAGCTTTGTAGCGGGAGGGGAAGATACGCAGTATTTT. The chain employs TRBV7-2 and TRBJ2-3; 11 positions agree with TRBD2. Losses at the gene ends were 3 bases for V and 5 bases for J; bases not matched to a gene: 4. CDR1 is SGHTA, CDR2 FQGNSA, per germline. This CDR3 region has 15 residues.